Each of the 31 T cell receptor beta chains below was sequenced from the same sample in a study of CD8 T cells in ankylosing spondylitis. Study conclusions and caveats: Among TCR beta sequences, a motif of roughly 8 highly homologous variants appeared characteristic of ankylosing spondylitis blood.

What these receptors recognize is not known. MiXCR was run by TCRdb on the 5' RACE reads, yielding one entry per CDR3 protein. The sample includes some 840,000 distinct CDR3 sequences, about 12% seen only once; the top ten take roughly 0.51%. The sequencing input was blood, either unsorted or a sorted T cell fraction (not recorded which). Receptor source: a male donor with ankylosing spondylitis.

This clonotype was observed a handful of times. The CDR3 sequence is CSVVTVEETQYF. CDR3 DNA sequence: TGCAGCGTTGTCACCGTCGAAGAGACCCAGTACTTC. The chain is built from TRBV29-1 and TRBJ2-5, with unresolved D. In germline, CDR1 is SQVTM, CDR2 ANQGSEA. Trimming left V 4 bases short and J 3 bases short, with 9 bases between. This CDR3 contains 12 residues.

This clonotype was observed a handful of times. This chain links TRBV20-1 with TRBJ1-4, with D unresolved. This CDR3 spans 14 amino acids. Germline assignment: CDR1 DFQATT and CDR2 SNEGSKA (reference sequence). With 3 bases removed from V and 5 bases from J, the gap between germline ends came to 13 bases. CDR3 amino acids: CSASLGGPNEKLFF. The CDR3 DNA follows: TGCAGTGCTAGCCTGGGAGGGCCGAATGAAAAACTGTTTTTT.

This clonotype has a count of ten or more. The chain has TRBV20-1 and TRBJ1-5, with D perhaps matching TRBD1 (6 bases). CDR1 is DFQATT and CDR2 is SNEGSKA in the germline V gene (reference sequence). V lost 3 bases and J lost 7, with 19 bases in between. CDR3 size: 15 residues. CDR3 DNA: TGCAGTGCTAGCTCAGGCAGGGGCCCCTCCCAGCCCCAGCATTTT. This encodes CSASSGRGPSQPQHF.

The genes are TRBV27 and TRBJ2-7, with D perhaps TRBD1 or TRBD2 (6 bases each). Germline V gives CDR1 MNHEY, CDR2 SMNVEV (reference sequence). V dropped 10 bases and J dropped 0 bases, with 28 bases sitting between them. CDR3 length: 18 residues. CDR3 nucleotide sequence: TGTGCCACCTCCGCGGGGTCTGATAACAGGGAATTCTCCTACGAGCAGTACTTC. Residues: CATSAGSDNREFSYEQYF.

There are a few counts of this clonotype. This rearrangement joins TRBV5-1 to TRBJ2-5; no clear D gene. The CDR3 sequence is 12 residues long. Germline V gives CDR1 SGHRS, CDR2 YFSETQ. V was shortened by 6 bases and J by 0 bases, with 6 bases between the two germline ends. The CDR3 region is CASKPDQETQYF. The CDR3 DNA is TGCGCCAGCAAGCCCGACCAAGAGACCCAGTACTTC.

The rearrangement links TRBV20-1 to TRBJ2-7; 7 bases align to TRBD2. CDR1 is DFQATT and CDR2 is SNEGSKA in the germline V gene (reference sequence). The J segment lost 1 base and the V segment lost 0 bases, leaving 6 bases of the junction unmatched. The CDR3 covers 15 residues. CDR3 in DNA: TGCAGTGCTAGAGATCCGGGGGGAGGGTCCTACGAGCAGTACTTC. Amino acid sequence: CSARDPGGGSYEQYF.

This sequence joins TRBV15 and TRBJ2-2; no definite D call. The V gene lost 1 base and the J gene lost 8 bases, with 8 bases spanning the gap. Germline V gene sequence: CDR1 LNHNV, CDR2 YYDKDF (reference sequence). The CDR3 totals 13 residues. This chain's CDR3 is CATSRGAAGELFF. CDR3 coding DNA: TGTGCCACCAGCAGAGGGGCCGCTGGGGAGCTGTTTTTT.

The rearrangement uses TRBV29-1 and TRBJ2-5; no firm D call. The V gene's germline CDR1 is SQVTM and CDR2 ANQGSEA. CDR3 length: 13 amino acids. Trimming left V 6 bases short and J 3 bases short, with 14 bases between. CDR3 protein: CSVRPVVKETQYF. CDR3 DNA: TGCAGCGTCCGTCCAGTTGTAAAAGAGACCCAGTACTTC. The variable domain in full, with the rest retrieved from reference TRBV29-1 and TRBJ2-5, is SAVISQKPSRDICQRGTSLTIQCQVDSQVTMMFWYRQQPGQSLTLIATANQGSEATYESGFVIDKFPISRPNLTFSTLTVSNMSPEDSSIYLCSVRPVVKETQYFGPGTRLLVL.

This clonotype showed up just a few times. The V gene is TRBV7-9, the J gene TRBJ1-2, with D hard to call. This CDR3 region has 14 residues. Germline CDR1 and CDR2: SEHNR and FQNEAQ (reference sequence). V was shortened by 5 bases and J by 5 bases, with 15 bases between the two germline ends. The CDR3 here is CASSAPGQPYGYTF. CDR3 nucleotide sequence: TGTGCCAGCAGCGCCCCCGGGCAACCTTATGGCTACACCTTC. The complete variable domain, with remaining parts taken from reference TRBV7-9 and TRBJ1-2, reads DTGVSQNPRHKITKRGQNVTFRCDPISEHNRLYWYRQTLGQGPEFLTYFQNEAQLEKSRLLSDRFSAERPKGSFSTLEIQRTEQGDSAMYLCASSAPGQPYGYTFGSGTRLTVV.

This clonotype has ten or more counts. The chain joins TRBV29-1 to TRBJ2-5; a possible D gene is TRBD1 (6 bases). Germline CDR1 SQVTM, CDR2 ANQGSEA. V shed 7 bases and J shed 2 bases, with 11 bases lying between them. This CDR3 has 12 residues. The CDR3 DNA is TGCAGCGGTGGACAGCTACAAGAGACCCAGTACTTC. It encodes CSGGQLQETQYF.

This clonotype was counted a few times. The chain recombines TRBV7-9 with TRBJ2-7; 7 bases line up with TRBD1. Germline-derived CDR1 and CDR2 are SEHNR and FQNEAQ (reference sequence). The length of the CDR3 is 15 residues. Germline trimming cut 5 bases from V and 0 bases from J; bases unmatched to any gene: 7. The CDR3 bases are TGTGCCAGCAGCAAATGGGACAGACCCTCCTACGAGCAGTACTTC. Its protein product is CASSKWDRPSYEQYF.

This clonotype was observed at least ten times. The rearrangement uses TRBV7-2 and TRBJ1-5; tentative D call: TRBD1 (6 bases). V shed 0 bases and J shed 6 bases, with 12 bases lying between them. CDR3 length equals 15 residues. Germline V lookup: CDR1 SGHTA, CDR2 FQGNSA. DNA of the CDR3: TGTGCCAGCAGCTTAGCCGGGGGCTCGGGTCAGCCCCAGCATTTT. Residues: CASSLAGGSGQPQHF.

The rearrangement joins TRBV12-3 or TRBV12-4 to TRBJ2-7; 8 bases agree with TRBD2. Trimming cost V 6 bases and J 6 bases; bases outside gene matches: 13. CDR3 size: 15 residues. CDR3 bases: TGTGCCAGCAGCTCCGGGGGGGTAGTCGGTCGCGAGCAGTACTTC. Amino acid sequence: CASSSGGVVGREQYF.

This clonotype came up a few times. The rearrangement joins TRBV10-3 to TRBJ2-7, with D possibly TRBD2 on 6 matching bases. CDR3 size: 13 residues. Germline CDR1 is ENHRY and CDR2 is SYGVKD. Trimming cost V 6 bases and J 3 bases, with 12 bases left between them. In nucleotides, the CDR3 is TGTGCCATCAGCCCGGACTACCTCTACGAGCAGTACTTC. Translating gives CAISPDYLYEQYF.

This clonotype was detected many times. The V and J genes are TRBV20-1 and TRBJ1-4, with a possible D match to TRBD1 (6 bases). The CDR3 covers 12 residues. Trimming left V 6 bases short and J 8 bases short, with 13 bases between. Germline values: CDR1 DFQATT, CDR2 SNEGSKA (reference sequence). CDR3 in amino acids: CSAIGGQEKLFF. CDR3 nucleotide sequence: TGCAGTGCAATCGGGGGGCAGGAAAAACTGTTTTTT.

There are a few counts of this clonotype. The chain recombines TRBV7-2 with TRBJ1-2; no clear D gene. This CDR3 is 14 amino acids long. The germline gives CDR1 SGHTA, CDR2 FQGNSA. Trimming cost V 3 bases and J 4 bases, with 12 bases left between them. The chain's CDR3 is CASSLFPGPYGYTF. The CDR3 DNA sequence: TGTGCCAGCAGCTTGTTTCCGGGCCCCTATGGCTACACCTTC.

The chain combines TRBV3-1 with TRBJ2-2; no clear D gene. Germline V lookup: CDR1 LGHDT, CDR2 YNNKEL (reference sequence). This CDR3 is 13 amino acids long. Trimming stripped 2 bases from V and 4 bases from J, with 5 bases between. CDR3 in amino acids: CASSQRGTGELFF. The CDR3 DNA reads TGTGCCAGCAGCCAACGCGGCACCGGGGAGCTGTTTTTT.

This clonotype was detected many times. The chain combines TRBV20-1 with TRBJ2-3, with a possible D match to TRBD1 (6 bases). The length of the CDR3 is 15 residues. The germline V gene has CDR1 DFQATT and CDR2 SNEGSKA (reference sequence). Trimming pared 4 bases from V and 0 bases from J, leaving 14 bases between. The CDR3 region has the DNA TGCAGTGCTACTCAACTTCAGGGGAGCACAGATACGCAGTATTTT. The encoded protein is CSATQLQGSTDTQYF.

This clonotype was seen only a few times. This chain joins TRBV28 and TRBJ2-7; TRBD1 agrees at 11 bases. CDR3 length: 17 amino acids. V lost 8 bases to trimming and J lost 3 bases; unmatched junction nucleotides: 15. Germline CDR1 and CDR2: MDHEN and SYDVKM. The chain's CDR3 is CASGHKRGQGVSYEQYF. In DNA form, the CDR3 reads TGTGCCAGCGGGCATAAAAGGGGACAGGGGGTAAGCTACGAGCAGTACTTC.

Written as DNA, the CDR3 is TGTGCCATCAGACGGGACAGTTCCTACGAGCAGTACTTC. Protein product: CAIRRDSSYEQYF. V is TRBV10-3 and J is TRBJ2-7, with 7 bases that match TRBD1. This CDR3 is built from 13 residues. V shed 6 bases and J 1 base; nucleotides not matched to a gene: 3. CDR1 is ENHRY, CDR2 SYGVKD, per germline.

V gene TRBV5-1 combines with J gene TRBJ2-5; D might be TRBD2 (6 bases). V lost 8 bases and J lost 0, with 11 bases in between. Germline values: CDR1 SGHRS, CDR2 YFSETQ. CDR3 length: 13 residues. The CDR3 nucleotides read TGCGCCAGTCGGAGGGGCGACCAAGAGACCCAGTACTTC. Translated: CASRRGDQETQYF.

This clonotype was counted at least ten times. This chain connects TRBV7-2 to TRBJ2-5, with D unclear. The V gene's germline CDR1 is SGHTA and CDR2 FQGNSA. With 2 bases removed from V and 7 bases from J, the gap between germline ends came to 5 bases. CDR3 length: 11 amino acids. The CDR3 region is CASSLMGTQYF. The CDR3 DNA sequence: TGTGCCAGCAGCTTAATGGGGACCCAGTACTTC.

The chain is built from TRBV5-1 and TRBJ2-1; TRBD2 aligns across 14 bases. V lost 2 bases to trimming and J lost 0 bases; unmatched junction nucleotides: 13. CDR3 size: 21 residues. The V gene's germline CDR1 is SGHRS and CDR2 YFSETQ. CDR3 region: CASSFPRATSGRASSYNEQFF. The CDR3, as DNA: TGCGCCAGCAGCTTTCCGCGTGCGACTAGCGGGAGGGCGAGCTCCTACAATGAGCAGTTCTTC.

The chain carries TRBV20-1 and TRBJ2-1; 10 bases are shared with TRBD2. Germline V gene data show CDR1 as DFQATT and CDR2 as SNEGSKA (reference sequence). CDR3 length: 16 amino acids. Unmatched junction bases numbered 7, after V lost 1 base and J lost 4 bases. This CDR3 is CSARGGLADHYNEQFF. The CDR3, as DNA: TGCAGTGCTAGAGGAGGACTAGCGGACCATTACAATGAGCAGTTCTTC.

This clonotype was seen a few times. This chain joins TRBV29-1 and TRBJ2-5; TRBD1 agrees at 8 bases. Unmatched junction bases numbered 10, after V lost 6 bases and J lost 4 bases. CDR1 SQVTM and CDR2 ANQGSEA come from the germline V gene. CDR3 length: 14 amino acids. In DNA form, the CDR3 reads TGCAGCGTCCGACAGGGGACGGAGGTAGAGACCCAGTACTTC. Its translation is CSVRQGTEVETQYF.

There are a few counts of this clonotype. The rearrangement uses TRBV12-3 or TRBV12-4 and TRBJ1-4, with 7 bases that match TRBD1. Trimming at V came to 6 bases and at J to 4 bases, leaving 8 bases not matched to a gene. The CDR3 sequence is 15 residues long. The CDR3 nucleotides are TGTGCCAGCAGCCTCACCGGGACAGTTAATGAAAAACTGTTTTTT. Translation: CASSLTGTVNEKLFF.

The rearrangement joins TRBV20-1 to TRBJ2-7, with 10 bases fitting TRBD1. This CDR3 has 14 residues. Germline V CDR1 and CDR2: DFQATT, SNEGSKA (reference sequence). Germline trimming cut 6 bases from V and 2 bases from J; bases unmatched to any gene: 7. The CDR3 is CSAQMGQGTYEQYF. CDR3 sequence (DNA): TGCAGTGCCCAGATGGGACAGGGGACCTACGAGCAGTACTTC.

This clonotype was seen a few times. The chain joins TRBV18 to TRBJ2-7; 7 bases are shared with TRBD1. In germline, CDR1 is KGHSH, CDR2 LQKENI. V lost 5 bases and J lost 2; bases outside the gene matches: 3. The CDR3 covers 13 residues. CDR3 bases: TGTGCCAGCTCAGGGACAGTTACCTACGAGCAGTACTTC. This gives the protein CASSGTVTYEQYF.

This chain connects TRBV20-1 to TRBJ2-7; 9 bases are shared with TRBD2. The CDR3 consists of 13 residues. V trimming: 5 bases; J trimming: 7 bases; junction bases outside the gene matches: 9. The germline CDR1 and CDR2 sequences are DFQATT and SNEGSKA (reference sequence). The CDR3 DNA follows: TGCAGTGCTCGGGGGACTAGCACCGGGGAGCAGTACTTC. Amino acids: CSARGTSTGEQYF.

This clonotype was picked up a small number of times. The V and J genes are TRBV7-8 and TRBJ2-7; 7 nucleotides line up with TRBD2. The CDR3 runs to 15 residues. Germline CDR1 reads SGHVS; CDR2 reads FQNEAQ. V shed 2 bases, J shed 3 bases, and the junction held 7 bases outside the gene matches. CDR3 nucleotides: TGTGCCAGCAGCTTACGGACGGGACTAAACTACGAGCAGTACTTC. Amino acids: CASSLRTGLNYEQYF.

This chain connects TRBV9 to TRBJ1-2; D gene unclear. Germline V lookup: CDR1 SGDLS, CDR2 YYNGEE. Trimming pared 3 bases from V and 9 bases from J, leaving 18 bases between. The CDR3 length is 14 residues. CDR3 region: CASSADGPSDRYTF. In nucleotides, the CDR3 is TGTGCCAGCAGCGCGGACGGGCCTAGCGATCGCTACACCTTC.